These T cell receptor beta chains were read from a single sample in a study of T cells in Graves' hyperthyroidism and ophthalmopathy. TCRdb reprocessed the multiplex PCR reads with MiXCR, giving one entry per CDR3 protein. The sample consists of 400,000 to 500,000 distinct CDR3 sequences, about an eighth of them appearing once. The sequenced material came from blood. Receptors originate from a woman aged 18-30 years with Graves' hyperthyroidism. Each CDR3 is given with its conserved first and last residue. The order of the fields is V gene, J gene, clone size, D gene, CDR3 DNA, CDR3 protein. D genes are given only for firm matches. The size of a clone is reported for some rows only, either as once, few or many, or as a class for expanded clones.

TRBV6-1	TRBJ1-1	many	NA	TGTGCCTGCACGGGGGCTGGTGAAGCTTTCTTT	CACTGAGEAFF
TRBV30	TRBJ2-5	many	NA	TGTGCCTGGAGTCGGCAAGGGGAGACCCAGTACTTC	CAWSRQGETQYF
TRBV10-2	TRBJ1-1	NA	NA	TGCGCCAGCGGCGGGCACACTGAAGCTTTCTTT	CASGGHTEAFF
TRBV27	TRBJ2-3	NA	TRBD2	TGTGCCAGCAGCCGCCCGGGACTAGCCTCGGTGGGTACGCAGTATTTT	CASSRPGLASVGTQYF
TRBV19	TRBJ2-2	few	NA	TGTGCCAGTAGTCTCAGACTTGTGGGCACCGGGGAGCTGTTTTTT	CASSLRLVGTGELFF
TRBV7-8	TRBJ1-4	many	NA	TGTGCCAGCAGCTTACAAAGCCTAACGGTTAATGAAAAACTGTTTTTT	CASSLQSLTVNEKLFF
TRBV7-3	TRBJ2-1	many	TRBD1	TGTGCCAGCAGCTTACCGGGACAGGCTCATGAGCAGTTCTTC	CASSLPGQAHEQFF
TRBV19	TRBJ2-1	many	NA	TGTGCCAGTAATGTAGCGAGGGGGAAGAATGAGCAGTTCTTC	CASNVARGKNEQFF
TRBV20-1	TRBJ2-3	few	NA	TGCAGTGTCCGGGGTAGCACAGATACGCAGTATTTT	CSVRGSTDTQYF
TRBV10-3	TRBJ2-1	NA	NA	TGTGCCATCAGGAGCCCACTAGGTGGTGAGCAGTTCTTC	CAIRSPLGGEQFF
TRBV11-2	TRBJ2-1	many	NA	TGTGCCAGCAGCTTCGCCGGCAGCTCCTACAATGAGCAGTTCTTC	CASSFAGSSYNEQFF
TRBV2	TRBJ1-2	few	NA	TGTGCCAGCAGTGAAGGAGGGGACGCAAACTATGGCTACACCTTC	CASSEGGDANYGYTF
TRBV11-2	TRBJ2-1	many	TRBD2	TGTGCCAGCACCTCACGGGCTAGCGGGAGTAGGTATGAGCAGTTCTTC	CASTSRASGSRYEQFF
TRBV14	TRBJ2-1	few	TRBD2	TGTGCCAGCAGAGGAACTAGCGGGGGCTACAATGAGCAGTTCTTC	CASRGTSGGYNEQFF
TRBV19	TRBJ2-7	NA	TRBD1	TGTGCCAGTACCCACAAGGACAGGGGGACCTACGAGCAGTACTTC	CASTHKDRGTYEQYF
TRBV20-1	TRBJ2-6	few	NA	TGCAGTGCTAGGTGGGACATAGGATCCGGGGCCAACGTCCTGACTTTC	CSARWDIGSGANVLTF
TRBV6-1	TRBJ2-3	many	TRBD1	TGTGCCATCAAACCCACCCGGGGACAGGGAATGAGGGATACGCAGTATTTT	CAIKPTRGQGMRDTQYF
TRBV29-1	TRBJ1-5	NA	NA	TGCAGAGTTGGAGGGGGAGAGGGTCAGCCCCAGCATTTT	CRVGGGEGQPQHF
TRBV12-3/TRBV12-4	TRBJ2-1	many	TRBD2	TGTGCCAGCAGGACTAGCGGGAGGGCCCCCTCCAATGAGCAGTTCTTC	CASRTSGRAPSNEQFF
TRBV11-2	TRBJ2-5	many	NA	TGTGCCAGCAGCTTAGTTACCCGGGGACTCCGAGGAGGGGAGACCCAGTACTTC	CASSLVTRGLRGGETQYF
TRBV10-3	TRBJ1-2	many	NA	TGTGCCATCAGGAGATCGGAACAGGACTATGGCTACACCTTC	CAIRRSEQDYGYTF
TRBV5-1	TRBJ2-5	many	NA	TGCGCCAGCAGCTTGATACAGGGCTATTTCCGGGAGACCCAGTACTTC	CASSLIQGYFRETQYF
TRBV12-3/TRBV12-4	TRBJ1-1	many	NA	TGTGCCAGCAGTCAACAGAACCTAGAGGAAGCTTTCTTT	CASSQQNLEEAFF
TRBV10-3	TRBJ1-1	many	NA	TGTGCCATCAGTGGGACCGGGACCTCGGGGCAGGAAGCTTTCTTT	CAISGTGTSGQEAFF
TRBV6-2/TRBV6-3	TRBJ1-5	many	NA	TGTGCCAGCAGTTCACTGGCCAGGAGTTATCAGCCCCAGCATTTT	CASSSLARSYQPQHF
TRBV3-1	TRBJ2-5	many	NA	TGTGCCAGCAGCCAAGTGGGCCCGGACGAGACCCAGTACTTC	CASSQVGPDETQYF